The 22 T cell receptor beta chains listed next were all sequenced from one sample in a study of cytomegalovirus exposure and HLA in healthy donors. PCR involved 60 Vbeta and 13 Jbeta primers. The table came from immunoSEQ multiplex PCR; TCRdb's copy has only in-frame clones and leaves some out. The repertoire consists of about 160,000 clones, with around four fifths occurring once and the leading ten covering about 0.98%. Sequencing was carried out using PBMCs. These TCRs come from a girl aged 2 to 9 in good health and CMV-seropositive.

The chain joins TRBV28 to TRBJ2-7, with 9 bases matching TRBD1. Germline trimming cut 7 bases from V and 3 bases from J; bases unmatched to any gene: 7. CDR1 is MDHEN, CDR2 SYDVKM, per germline. This CDR3 is 14 amino acids long. The CDR3 nucleotides are TGTGCCAGCATCCCCGGGGGACAGGGCTACGAGCAGTACTTC. Translated, it gives CASIPGGQGYEQYF.

CDR3 amino acids: CASSLWQGANGGETQYF. The CDR3 DNA reads TGTGCCAGCAGTTTATGGCAGGGGGCGAATGGGGGGGAGACCCAGTACTTC. This rearrangement joins TRBV28 to TRBJ2-5; 8 bases map to TRBD1. Germline V lookup: CDR1 MDHEN, CDR2 SYDVKM. The CDR3 is 17 amino acids. V shed 0 bases, J shed 5 bases, and the junction held 11 bases outside the gene matches.

The chain couples TRBV10-2 to TRBJ2-7; 8 nucleotides align to TRBD2. V trimming: 1 base; J trimming: 1 base; junction bases outside the gene matches: 6. Germline V gives CDR1 WSHSY, CDR2 SAAADI. The CDR3 runs 16 residues. The CDR3 region is CASSEWSGSGSYEQYF. CDR3 bases: TGCGCCAGCAGTGAGTGGAGCGGGAGCGGGTCCTACGAGCAGTACTTC.

This chain joins TRBV5-6 and TRBJ1-5; weak D call: TRBD1 (5 bases). Looked up from germline, CDR1 is SGHDT and CDR2 is YYEEEE. This CDR3 comprises 14 residues. With 3 bases removed from V and 6 bases from J, the gap between germline ends came to 13 bases. CDR3 bases: TGTGCCAGCAGCTCCCTCGGCAGGGCTCAGCCCCAGCATTTT. Its protein product is CASSSLGRAQPQHF.

The chain is built from TRBV19 and TRBJ1-2; possible D gene TRBD1, 5 bases. V was trimmed by 4 bases and J by 4 bases, leaving 19 bases between them. The CDR3 spans 16 residues. CDR1 LNHDA and CDR2 SQIVND come from the germline V gene (reference sequence). CDR3 in amino acids: CASSTTSIRGVYGYTF. The CDR3 nucleotides read TGTGCCAGTAGTACCACCAGCATTAGGGGCGTCTATGGCTACACCTTC. The whole variable domain, filled in from reference TRBV19 and TRBJ1-2, reads DGGITQSPKYLFRKEGQNVTLSCEQNLNHDAMYWYRQDPGQGLRLIYYSQIVNDFQKGDIAEGYSVSREKKESFPLTVTSAQKNPTAFYLCASSTTSIRGVYGYTFGSGTRLTVV.

This clone was detected a few times. The chain is built from TRBV29-1 and TRBJ2-1; D uncertain. Germline V CDR1 and CDR2: SQVTM, ANQGSEA. V lost 1 base and J 7 bases, leaving 14 bases between the germline ends. The CDR3 is 14 residues long. Written as DNA, the CDR3 is TGCAGCGTTGAAGGACCACTCACTAAAAATGAGCAGTTCTTC. Translation: CSVEGPLTKNEQFF.

The genes are TRBV6-5 and TRBJ2-3; possible D gene TRBD1, 5 bases. Trimming took off 8 bases at V and 4 bases at J, with 16 bases between the two ends. This CDR3 contains 14 residues. Germline CDR1 reads MNHEY; CDR2 reads SVGAGI. In DNA, the CDR3 is TGTGCCAGCGGATCCTTAGGGGTTCCAGATACGCAGTATTTT. It translates to CASGSLGVPDTQYF.

This chain connects TRBV30 to TRBJ2-1; TRBD2 matches at 12 bases. This CDR3 contains 17 residues. V trimming: 2 bases; J trimming: 4 bases; junction bases outside the gene matches: 9. The germline gives CDR1 GTSNPN, CDR2 SVGIG (reference sequence). The CDR3 nucleotides read TGTGCCTGGAGTAAATGGAGGACTAGCGGGAATTACAATGAGCAGTTCTTC. Encoded protein: CAWSKWRTSGNYNEQFF.

The rearrangement links TRBV14 to TRBJ2-5; no clear D. This CDR3 spans 11 amino acids. Germline V CDR1 and CDR2: SGHDN, FVKESK. Trimming left V 2 bases short and J 5 bases short, with 3 bases between. In nucleotides, the CDR3 is TGTGCCAGCAGCCAACAGGAGACCCAGTACTTC. Protein: CASSQQETQYF.

This clone has a handful of counts. The rearrangement joins TRBV9 to TRBJ1-2; TRBD1 aligns across 7 bases. J gave up 8 bases and V 5 bases, and 12 bases lay outside the gene matches. The V gene's germline CDR1 is SGDLS and CDR2 YYNGEE. This CDR3 contains 14 residues. The CDR3 sequence is CASRAVGDRWGYTF. CDR3 bases: TGTGCCAGCAGAGCCGTGGGGGACAGATGGGGCTACACCTTC.

V and J are TRBV28 and TRBJ2-5; D is possibly TRBD1 (6 bases). The V end was cut by 1 base, the J end by 4 bases, with 13 bases between. This CDR3 has 15 residues. CDR1 MDHEN and CDR2 SYDVKM come from the germline V gene. CDR3 DNA: TGTGCCAGCAGTTTATCCCTTACAGGGAGAGAGACCCAGTACTTC. Its protein is CASSLSLTGRETQYF.

The rearrangement links TRBV11-2 to TRBJ1-1, with D unclear. Germline CDR1 and CDR2: SGHAT and FQNNGV. This CDR3 contains 14 residues. V lost 1 base and J 4 bases, leaving 10 bases between the germline ends. In DNA form, the CDR3 reads TGTGCCAGCAGCTTAGTAGTAGGGAGCACTGAAGCTTTCTTT. It yields the protein CASSLVVGSTEAFF.

V and J are TRBV6-1 and TRBJ2-2; TRBD2 matches 8 bases. Trimming at V came to 1 base and at J to 4 bases, leaving 5 bases not matched to a gene. The CDR3 covers 16 residues. The V gene's germline CDR1 is MNHNS and CDR2 SASEGT. This CDR3 is CASSEGGGRITGELFF. In DNA form, the CDR3 reads TGTGCCAGCAGTGAAGGGGGCGGGAGGATCACCGGGGAGCTGTTTTTT.

The chain recombines TRBV5-1 with TRBJ2-3; 9 bases map to TRBD1. Per germline, CDR1 SGHRS and CDR2 YFSETQ. V shed 0 bases and J 6 bases; nucleotides not matched to a gene: 11. The CDR3 runs 17 residues. In DNA form, the CDR3 reads TGCGCCAGCAGCTTGGAGTTTGACGAACAGGGGGCTGATACGCAGTATTTT. It encodes CASSLEFDEQGADTQYF.

The rearrangement uses TRBV4-1 and TRBJ2-6, with D possibly matching TRBD1 (6 bases). CDR3 length equals 19 residues. Trimming shortened V by 2 bases and J by 0 bases, and 17 bases separated the two germline ends. In germline, CDR1 is MGHRA, CDR2 YSYEKL. CDR3 loop: CASSQRTARGVSGANVLTF. The CDR3 nucleotides read TGCGCCAGCAGCCAACGGACAGCCCGGGGCGTCTCTGGGGCCAACGTCCTGACTTTC.

By share, this clone ranks as medium-sized. This chain uses TRBV6-4 with TRBJ2-3; D gene uncertain. The CDR3 runs to 13 residues. Germline loops: CDR1 MRHNA, CDR2 SNTAGT. Trimming removed 0 bases from V and 3 bases from J, with 4 bases in between. The CDR3 protein is CASSDSPTDTQYF. CDR3 bases: TGTGCCAGCAGTGACTCCCCTACAGATACGCAGTATTTT.

The gene calls are TRBV4-1 and TRBJ1-2; 7 bases are a match to TRBD1. The J segment lost 6 bases and the V segment lost 4 bases, leaving 11 bases of the junction unmatched. The CDR3 is 15 residues long. Germline values: CDR1 MGHRA, CDR2 YSYEKL. CDR3 nucleotides: TGCGCCAGCAGCCTCAACCAGGGGGGCGTTAATGGCTACACCTTC. Translation gives CASSLNQGGVNGYTF.

The rearrangement joins TRBV4-1 to TRBJ2-3; 7 nucleotides align to TRBD1. CDR1 is MGHRA and CDR2 is YSYEKL in the germline V gene. V gave up 4 bases and J gave up 0 bases; unmatched junction bases: 4. The CDR3 loop spans 15 amino acids. The DNA of the CDR3 is TGCGCCAGCAGCCCACAGGGGACCAGCACAGATACGCAGTATTTT. Its translation is CASSPQGTSTDTQYF.

This chain joins TRBV30 and TRBJ2-2, with TRBD1 matching 10 bases. The V and J ends lost 5 bases and 3 bases, in that order; junction bases with no gene match: 6. The CDR3 sequence is 15 residues long. CDR1 is GTSNPN and CDR2 is SVGIG in the germline V gene (reference sequence). The CDR3 loop is CAWGRGTGDTGELFF. CDR3 in DNA: TGTGCCTGGGGGAGGGGGACAGGGGACACCGGGGAGCTGTTTTTT.

The J gene is TRBJ2-7, the V gene TRBV15; TRBD2 agrees at 11 bases. Germline CDR1 and CDR2: LNHNV and YYDKDF (reference sequence). This CDR3 is built from 16 residues. V lost 0 bases to trimming and J lost 4 bases; unmatched junction nucleotides: 5. The CDR3, as DNA: TGTGCCACCAGCAGAGAACTAGCGGGAGTAGGATACGAGCAGTACTTC. Protein product: CATSRELAGVGYEQYF.

The CDR3 sequence: CASRAGTGGTEAFF. The CDR3 nucleotides read TGTGCCAGCAGGGCCGGGACAGGGGGCACTGAAGCTTTCTTT. J is TRBJ1-1 and V is TRBV2; 11 bases agree with TRBD1. The V gene end was trimmed by 6 bases and the J gene end by 4 bases; junction bases not matched to a gene: 4. Germline V gene sequence: CDR1 SNHLY, CDR2 FYNNEI. This CDR3 contains 14 residues.

As DNA, the CDR3 is TGTGCCAGCAGCAAAGCCCCGACTAGCTACAATGAGCAGTTCTTC. Translating gives CASSKAPTSYNEQFF. The rearrangement links TRBV9 to TRBJ2-1, with D perhaps matching TRBD2 (6 bases). CDR3 length equals 15 residues. V was trimmed by 4 bases and J by 3 bases, leaving 14 bases between them. Germline V gene data show CDR1 as SGDLS and CDR2 as YYNGEE.